This T cell receptor beta chain derives from a study of lymphopenia after photon versus proton radiotherapy. The CDR3 extends over 13 amino acids. The ends were cut back, 8 bases at V and 4 bases at J, with 14 bases in the middle. From germline, CDR1 is SGHTA and CDR2 FQGNSA. Some clones are missing from TCRdb's copy, which holds only in-frame ones; the method was immunoSEQ multiplex PCR. There are 16,000 or so clones in the sample; roughly nine tenths occur only once, and 45% to 60% lies in the top ten. The receptor's source is a woman in her sixties or seventies with cholangiocarcinoma. Some clones in this sample may be carry-over from other donors' samples. This chain connects TRBV7-2 to TRBJ1-1, with D tentatively TRBD1 (5 bases). Sequences were derived from peripheral blood, sampled from a patient treated with proton-based radiotherapy. The CDR3 loop is CASLGLGTTEAFF. CDR3 nucleotides: TGTGCCAGCCTGGGGTTGGGGACCACTGAAGCTTTCTTT.